A single sample gave rise to the 22 T cell receptor beta chains below, sequenced in a study of beta chain features in type 1 diabetes. Expressed TCRB transcripts were sequenced because the isolated RNA had all been reverse transcribed beforehand. Some clones are missing from TCRdb's copy, which holds only in-frame ones; the method was immunoSEQ multiplex PCR. Counted here are approximately 250,000 clones, 13% to 15% occurring once; the ten biggest clones make up around 0.026%. The sample was naive CD4+ T cells from blood. Every receptor here comes from a woman between 35 and 50 years old in good health.

V usage is TRBV7-2 and J usage is TRBJ2-4; the D gene is possibly TRBD1 (5 bases). Looked up from germline, CDR1 is SGHTA and CDR2 is FQGNSA. This CDR3 contains 15 residues. Trimming shortened V by 1 base and J by 3 bases, and 10 bases separated the two germline ends. Here the CDR3 reads CASSLVQGIKNIQYF. DNA of the CDR3: TGTGCCAGCAGCTTAGTTCAGGGTATCAAAAACATTCAGTACTTC. The complete variable domain, with remaining parts taken from reference TRBV7-2 and TRBJ2-4, reads GAGVSQSPSNKVTEKGKDVELRCDPISGHTALYWYRQSLGQGLEFLIYFQGNSAPDKSGLPSDRFSAERTGGSVSTLTIQRTQQEDSAVYLCASSLVQGIKNIQYFGAGTRLSVL.

The gene calls are TRBV7-2 and TRBJ2-3, with TRBD2 matching 7 bases. This CDR3 contains 14 residues. From germline, CDR1 is SGHTA and CDR2 FQGNSA. V shed 3 bases and J 6 bases; nucleotides not matched to a gene: 6. In nucleotides, the CDR3 is TGTGCCAGCAGCTTTACCAGCGGGGCTGATACGCAGTATTTT. Its protein is CASSFTSGADTQYF.

In DNA, the CDR3 is TGTGCCAGCAGCTTTCCGGGACTAGCGATAGATACGCAGTATTTT. Amino acids: CASSFPGLAIDTQYF. This chain links TRBV7-8 with TRBJ2-3, with TRBD2 identical over 10 bases. V lost 3 bases and J lost 5; bases outside the gene matches: 5. The CDR3 has 15 amino acids. Germline CDR1 and CDR2: SGHVS and FQNEAQ.

This clone was picked up one time. V is TRBV5-1 and J is TRBJ2-3; 7 nucleotides agree with TRBD1. Looked up from germline, CDR1 is SGHRS and CDR2 is YFSETQ. The length of the CDR3 is 18 residues. After removal of 0 bases from V and 2 bases from J, the junction contained 12 bases not matched to a gene. Written as DNA, the CDR3 is TGCGCCAGCAGCTTGGGGGGGACAGATTGGTACTCCACAGATACGCAGTATTTT. Translated: CASSLGGTDWYSTDTQYF.

This clone has only a few counts. The chain has TRBV15 and TRBJ1-2, with D tentatively TRBD1 (6 bases). The germline gives CDR1 LNHNV, CDR2 YYDKDF (reference sequence). The V end was cut by 6 bases, the J end by 5 bases, with 13 bases between. The CDR3 loop spans 13 amino acids. The CDR3 protein is CATRRGHLYGYTF. The CDR3 nucleotides are TGTGCCACCAGACGGGGACACCTTTATGGCTACACCTTC. Variable domain in full (rest from reference TRBV15 and TRBJ1-2): DAMVIQNPRYQVTQFGKPVTLSCSQTLNHNVMYWYQQKSSQAPKLLFHYYDKDFNNEADTPDNFQSRRPNTSFCFLDIRSPGLGDTAMYLCATRRGHLYGYTFGSGTRLTVV.

This clone came up a few times. This chain connects TRBV25-1 to TRBJ2-2; D might be TRBD1 (6 bases). The CDR3 spans 13 residues. CDR1 and CDR2 (germline): MGHDK, SYGVNS. The ends were cut back, 2 bases at V and 7 bases at J, with 8 bases in the middle. CDR3 in DNA: TGTGCCAGCAGTGAACCAGGGGTCGGGGAGCTGTTTTTT. Translated: CASSEPGVGELFF.

This clone was found a few times. This chain uses TRBV5-1 with TRBJ2-7; 8 nucleotides agree with TRBD1. Germline V lookup: CDR1 SGHRS, CDR2 YFSETQ. Trimming took 3 bases from V and 1 from J; bases not matched to a gene: 9. This CDR3 region has 16 residues. The CDR3 sequence is CASSSLVRTGSYEQYF. CDR3 nucleotide sequence: TGCGCCAGCAGCTCGTTGGTTCGGACAGGGTCCTACGAGCAGTACTTC.

This clone has a handful of counts. V and J are TRBV6-5 and TRBJ1-4, with 7 bases that match TRBD1. This CDR3 is 14 amino acids long. CDR1 is MNHEY and CDR2 is SVGAGI in the germline V gene. V shed 5 bases and J 4 bases; nucleotides not matched to a gene: 4. As DNA, the CDR3 is TGTGCCAGCAGTAAGGGACAGAGTAATGAAAAACTGTTTTTT. It yields the protein CASSKGQSNEKLFF.

The chain links TRBV7-8 to TRBJ2-7, with D possibly being TRBD1 (6 bases). Germline V CDR1 and CDR2: SGHVS, FQNEAQ. The V end lost 5 bases, the J end lost 4 bases, and 15 bases lay between the germline ends. The CDR3 sequence is 14 residues long. The CDR3 DNA follows: TGTGCCAGCAGCCCTACAGACAGGTTGTACGAGCAGTACTTC. Translated, it gives CASSPTDRLYEQYF.

This chain joins TRBV6-1 and TRBJ2-1; 7 bases agree with TRBD2. V was clipped by 2 bases and J by 0 bases; unmatched bases: 4. CDR3 length: 16 residues. The V gene's germline CDR1 is MNHNS and CDR2 SASEGT. CDR3 coding DNA: TGTGCCAGCAGTGAACTCGGGGGGAGCTCCTACAATGAGCAGTTCTTC. This translates into CASSELGGSSYNEQFF.

This clone was seen only a few times. The chain couples TRBV5-1 to TRBJ1-1; unclear D gene. The CDR3 loop spans 14 amino acids. Trimming stripped 5 bases from V and 1 base from J, with 12 bases between. From germline, CDR1 is SGHRS and CDR2 YFSETQ. This CDR3 is CASSLFNKNTEAFF. CDR3 in DNA: TGCGCCAGCAGTCTCTTCAACAAGAACACTGAAGCTTTCTTT. Full variable domain (outside the CDR3, taken from reference TRBV5-1 and TRBJ1-1): KAGVTQTPRYLIKTRGQQVTLSCSPISGHRSVSWYQQTPGQGLQFLFEYFSETQRNKGNFPGRFSGRQFSNSRSEMNVSTLELGDSALYLCASSLFNKNTEAFFGQGTRLTVV.

This clone was observed a few times. The CDR3 loop is CASSPRDRPYEQYF. The CDR3 DNA follows: TGCGCCAGCAGCCCCCGGGACAGGCCCTACGAGCAGTACTTC. The chain is built from TRBV5-1 and TRBJ2-7; TRBD1 agrees at 8 bases. The CDR3 contains 14 residues. Germline lookup yields CDR1 SGHRS and CDR2 YFSETQ. V shed 4 bases, J shed 2 bases, and the junction held 5 bases outside the gene matches.

The V and J genes are TRBV18 and TRBJ1-1; D unresolved. Germline-derived CDR1 and CDR2 are KGHSH and LQKENI. V gave up 2 bases and J gave up 6 bases, with 16 bases separating them. The CDR3 is 15 amino acids. The CDR3 loop reads CASSPSVTVVAEAFF. The CDR3, as DNA: TGTGCCAGCTCACCATCCGTCACAGTAGTCGCTGAAGCTTTCTTT.

There are a few counts of this clone. The chain's CDR3 is CASSRSGGPPYEQYF. In nucleotides, the CDR3 is TGTGCCAGCAGTCGGAGCGGGGGGCCTCCATACGAGCAGTACTTC. The chain recombines TRBV27 with TRBJ2-7; TRBD2 agrees at 9 bases. Germline loops: CDR1 MNHEY, CDR2 SMNVEV (reference sequence). The V gene end was trimmed by 5 bases and the J gene end by 4 bases; junction bases not matched to a gene: 9. This CDR3 is 15 amino acids long.

In its sample, this clone was seen a few times. This chain joins TRBV27 and TRBJ2-3; TRBD1 matches at 8 bases. J gave up 6 bases and V 3 bases, and 5 bases lay outside the gene matches. From germline, CDR1 is MNHEY and CDR2 SMNVEV (reference sequence). The length of the CDR3 is 14 residues. The CDR3 region is CASSFHGQGDTQYF. In DNA form, the CDR3 reads TGTGCCAGCAGTTTCCACGGACAGGGCGATACGCAGTATTTT.

V gene TRBV6-5 combines with J gene TRBJ2-2; no definite D call. The CDR3 is 11 residues long. With 4 bases removed from V and 7 bases from J, the gap between germline ends came to 4 bases. CDR1 and CDR2 (germline): MNHEY, SVGAGI. CDR3: CASSSVGELFF. CDR3 DNA sequence: TGTGCCAGCAGTTCCGTCGGGGAGCTGTTTTTT.

The rearrangement joins TRBV7-9 to TRBJ2-2; a possible D gene is TRBD1 (5 bases). Germline-derived CDR1 and CDR2 are SEHNR and FQNEAQ (reference sequence). The CDR3 spans 15 residues. The V gene lost 5 bases and the J gene lost 2 bases, with 12 bases spanning the gap. CDR3 DNA: TGTGCCAGCAGCCCCGGTGGGGCCAACACCGGGGAGCTGTTTTTT. Its protein is CASSPGGANTGELFF.

The chain carries TRBV10-3 and TRBJ2-7, with D perhaps TRBD2 (7 bases). CDR1 is ENHRY and CDR2 is SYGVKD in the germline V gene. The CDR3 runs to 12 residues. The ends were cut back, 6 bases at V and 7 bases at J, with 13 bases in the middle. CDR3 region: CAIRQGGGEQYF. In DNA form, the CDR3 reads TGTGCCATCAGACAGGGAGGGGGGGAGCAGTACTTC.

Concerning this clone: The sample holds other DNA sequences that translate to the same CDR3. The rearrangement uses TRBV5-1 and TRBJ2-7, with TRBD2 matching 11 bases. V lost 3 bases, J lost 3 bases, and 5 bases stayed unmatched. Germline V gives CDR1 SGHRS, CDR2 YFSETQ. This CDR3 comprises 15 residues. CDR3 sequence: CASSSTSGVVYEQYF. The CDR3 nucleotides read TGCGCCAGCAGCTCGACTAGCGGGGTAGTCTACGAGCAGTACTTC.

This clone was picked up a small number of times. J is TRBJ2-3 and V is TRBV7-9; 10 bases line up with TRBD2. The length of the CDR3 is 14 residues. V shed 5 bases and J 10 bases; nucleotides not matched to a gene: 9. CDR1 SEHNR and CDR2 FQNEAQ come from the germline V gene (reference sequence). Here the CDR3 reads CASSPGTSDLAQYF. The CDR3, as DNA: TGTGCCAGCAGCCCTGGGACTAGCGATCTCGCGCAGTATTTT.

This clone was detected a few times. V usage is TRBV9 and J usage is TRBJ2-7; 9 bases map to TRBD1. The CDR3 loop spans 14 amino acids. The junction had 4 bases not matched to a gene; V was cut back by 3 bases and J by 3 bases. In germline, CDR1 is SGDLS, CDR2 YYNGEE. CDR3 sequence reads: CASSAGTGIYEQYF. The CDR3 coding sequence is TGTGCCAGCAGCGCAGGGACAGGGATCTACGAGCAGTACTTC.

V and J are TRBV4-3 and TRBJ1-2; TRBD1 matches 9 bases. The CDR3 length is 17 residues. CDR1 and CDR2 (germline): LGHNA, YSLEER. Trimming took 4 bases from V and 2 from J; bases not matched to a gene: 11. The DNA for the CDR3 is TGCGCCAGCAGCCCTCGCGGATCGGGACAGGGAAACTATGGCTACACCTTC. Protein sequence: CASSPRGSGQGNYGYTF.